The sequence of this TCR beta chain was determined in a study of blood T cell repertoires in COVID-19. In the original workflow: Estimation of nucleated cell counts relied on the amplification of reference gene primers. Produced via immunoSEQ multiplex PCR; TCRdb's table is partial and in-frame only. V and J calls and clone size follow that table, whereas D and trimming were derived from the DNA. The sample lists hundreds of thousands of clones, around nine tenths occurring once. The germline V gene has CDR1 LGHNA and CDR2 YNFKEQ. The CDR3 contains 18 residues. Trimming cost V 1 base and J 5 bases, with 23 bases left between them. Cohort placement rested on clinical history that participants reported themselves.

The chain uses TRBV4-2 and TRBJ1-1; the D gene is possibly TRBD1 (6 bases). The TCR originated in a woman in her forties or fifties who had recovered from COVID-19. The sequenced sample was PBMCs or T cells enriched from blood (not recorded which). The CDR3: CASSQAPNLAGVGTEAFF. CDR3 sequence (DNA): TGTGCCAGCAGCCAAGCTCCAAACCTCGCAGGGGTGGGGACTGAAGCTTTCTTT.